The text below deals with one TCR beta chain. Clones were read by immunoSEQ multiplex PCR, and TCRdb kept only the in-frame ones, dropping some. This sample yields some 400,000 clones, of which about 91% are seen a single time; 1.5% to 2% belongs to the top ten. Noted treatment: around 19 received Ad26.COV2.S at low or high dose, single or two shots; several received placebo; per-sample allocation not given. Samples were taken on day 63 after the first vaccine or placebo injection. This record comes from a study of Ad26.COV2.S vaccination and SARS-CoV-2 variants. The clonotype was recovered from a person aged 18-65 years who received the Ad26.COV2.S COVID-19 vaccine or a placebo. The sequenced sample was peripheral blood, obtained in a trial of Ad26.COV2.S vaccine versus placebo.

For the CDR3, the DNA is TGCAGCGTTGAAGTAGGGGGACGGCGAGCCGGACTAGTGAACACTGAAGCTTTCTTT. It codes for CSVEVGGRRAGLVNTEAFF. The V and J genes are TRBV29-1 and TRBJ1-1; D may be TRBD1 (6 bases). From germline, CDR1 is SQVTM and CDR2 ANQGSEA. Trimming took off 1 base at V and 0 bases at J, with 24 bases between the two ends. This CDR3 comprises 19 residues.